What follows is one TCR beta chain and its context. What it binds is not known. This sample was taken from a study of T cell responses to AZD1222 COVID-19 vaccine. Combined were second doses at about 4 or about 12 weeks. CDR3 size: 15 residues. Germline assignment: CDR1 SGHAT and CDR2 FQNNGV. Trimming shortened V by 5 bases and J by 5 bases, and 16 bases separated the two germline ends. TCRdb keeps only in-frame clones here, not all; method: immunoSEQ multiplex PCR. Found here are tens of thousands of clones, roughly 87% of them singletons; the top ten hold roughly 6%. Study-level results: Baseline antibody screening turned up just six seropositive AZD1222 recipients. A mostly white British donor set with more females was recruited, and clonal diversity was possibly underestimated.

The starting material was peripheral blood, obtained 28 days after the second AZD1222 dose. V is TRBV11-2 and J is TRBJ1-5; weak D call: TRBD1 (5 bases). This receptor was identified in an adult who received the AZD1222 COVID-19 vaccine. CDR3 loop: CASSPEGGVHQPQHF. The CDR3, as DNA: TGTGCCAGCAGCCCCGAAGGAGGGGTCCATCAGCCCCAGCATTTT.